The following is a TCR beta chain sequence with its context. This clone occurred a few times. It lacks a known antigen. No clone much larger than this one lies a single base away; base qualities are absent. The data originate from a study of shared clonotypes between healthy human individuals (TCRdb year 2020). Study-wide context: A couple of women and a few men aged 18 to 49 years were included in the cohort. The study deeply sequenced blood TCR repertoires of about 5 healthy adults to estimate repertoire size and the extent of clonotype sharing between individuals. For each donor, CD4 naive and CD4 memory were each run on three plates, CD8 naive on two plates, and CD8 memory on one plate. Per donor, leukapheresis produced somewhere between about 0.85 and 10 billion PBMCs. Different laboratories and diverse techniques were used to prepare libraries and sequence TCR repertoires, to increase sequencing depth and limit assay-specific biases. What the study reported, not specific to this receptor: Pairwise subsampling indicated that sequencing depth was expected to affect the degree of clonotype sharing among donors. Across a few donors, roughly 5.4% of naive CD4, roughly 3.5% of naive CD8, 2% to 2.5% of memory CD4, and 0.4% of memory CD8 clonotypes were shared. Rarefaction of sorted-subset datasets indicated incomplete sequencing despite the large sequencing depth. Because the study included only a small number of donors, the genetic and exposure-history diversity represented was limited. Sampling was restricted to blood, and TCR repertoires in tissues likely differ from the TCR repertoires found in blood. Naive subsets generally had larger estimated clonotype richness than memory subsets did. Higher generation probabilities were observed for clonotypes shared by all four sorted-subset donors than for non-shared clonotypes.

Using the deep immunoSEQ assay, multiplex PCR amplified TCR CDR3 regions from genomic DNA. Extracted genomic DNA from each cell subset was distributed evenly across all wells of several immunoSEQ 96-well plates, and each plate was treated as a replicate. Each replicate PCR for sorted subsets received about 220 ng genomic DNA, equal to 30,000 or so T cell genomes. The purified libraries were quantified using a Qubit 3.0 fluorometer, sized with a Bioanalyzer 2100, and then quantified again using the KAPA Library Quantification kit. Every immunoSEQ 96-well plate was sequenced on a separate single-read 150-cycle Illumina NextSeq 550 flow cell. The source study handled its data this way. The immunoSEQ output contained only junctional sequences without quality scores, so filtering could not match that applied to full-length reads. Sequences were annotated with PyIR, a Python wrapper for IgBLAST v1.9, and V/J genes and CDR3 were assigned using IMGT germline references. Any read was removed if the V/J assignment was weak (E-value above 1e-6), the CDR3 was missing, or the read contained stop codons, out-of-frame junctions, or ambiguous translated residues. V3J clonotypes were defined as sequences sharing the same inferred V gene, J gene, and CDR3 amino acid sequence. The percentage overlap between two repertoires was calculated by dividing the number of shared unique clonotypes by the size of the smaller repertoire. Repertoire richness was assessed with RTK rarefaction, the Chao1 estimator, and Recon v2.1 estimates of unobserved clonotypes. OLGA was used to compute generation probabilities for all TCRbeta clonotypes that the gDNA method yielded from a handful of donors. TCRdb retrieved this table from immuneACCESS and kept in-frame rearrangements only. Not all clones are present; in checked studies, unresolved V genes account for under half, and no reason is known for the remainder. D and trimming come from the DNA, and the V and J calls and clone size come from that table. Within this sample are more than 2 million clones, with roughly 94% of them counted one time only. Together, the top ten hold approximately 1.2% of the sample.

Looking up the germline V gene (reference sequence) yields CDR1 GTSNPN and CDR2 SVGIG. The CDR3 covers 13 residues, taking in both the cysteine and the phenylalanine. Only the CDR3 part of the read is kept: 39 bases, read in frame from the first base. The V end loses 0 bases and the J end loses 8 bases, and a stretch of 11 bases separates them. CD8 naive samples were obtained by positive selection for CCR7 among CD45RO-negative cells, yielding a CD45RA+CCR7+ population from which TemRA cells were excluded. The donors were healthy, HIV-negative adults who had no recently reported acute infections or vaccinations. Every donor was a Caucasian adult residing in Nashville, Tennessee, USA. Blood was collected by leukapheresis, and PBMCs were isolated by Ficoll-Histopaque density gradient centrifugation and then cryopreserved in liquid nitrogen vapor phase. Purity and quantity of every magnetically sorted T cell population were checked by analytical flow cytometry. From each sorted fraction, genomic DNA was isolated and quantified by UV absorbance on a Nanodrop 2000c.

The source material was naive CD8+ T cells sorted from blood. Read against the paper, the sample's cell subset or site label means: CD45RA+CCR7+. This sequence was found in a man younger than 35 in good health. The rearrangement joined TRBV30 to TRBJ2-4, with TRBD2 tentatively as D gene (6 bases match). The DNA is as follows: TGTGCCTGGAGTGTACAACCGGGGGACATTCAGTACTTC. Translated, it reads CAWSVQPGDIQYF.